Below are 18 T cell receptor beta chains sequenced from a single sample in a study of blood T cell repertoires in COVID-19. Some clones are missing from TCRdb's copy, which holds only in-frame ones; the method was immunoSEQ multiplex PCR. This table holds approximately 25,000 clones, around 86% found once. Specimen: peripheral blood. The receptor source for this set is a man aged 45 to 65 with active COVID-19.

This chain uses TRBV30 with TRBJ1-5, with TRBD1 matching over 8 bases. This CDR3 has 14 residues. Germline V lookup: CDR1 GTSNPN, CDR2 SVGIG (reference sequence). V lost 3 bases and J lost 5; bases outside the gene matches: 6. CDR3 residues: CAWSHGQGHQPQHF. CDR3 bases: TGTGCCTGGAGCCACGGACAGGGCCATCAGCCCCAGCATTTT. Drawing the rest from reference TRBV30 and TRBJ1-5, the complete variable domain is SQTIHQWPATLVQPVGSPLSLECTVEGTSNPNLYWYRQAAGRGLQLLFYSVGIGQISSEVPQNLSASRPQDRQFILSSKKLLLSDSGFYLCAWSHGQGHQPQHFGDGTRLSIL.

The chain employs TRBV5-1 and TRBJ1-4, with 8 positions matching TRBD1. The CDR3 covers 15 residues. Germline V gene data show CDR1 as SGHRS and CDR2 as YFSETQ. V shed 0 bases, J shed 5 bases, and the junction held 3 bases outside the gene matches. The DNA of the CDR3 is TGCGCCAGCAGCTTGGTACAGGGGGGAAATGAAAAACTGTTTTTT. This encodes CASSLVQGGNEKLFF.

The CDR3 sequence is CASSPLVRSSETQYF. The CDR3 region has the DNA TGTGCCAGCAGCCCCCTTGTTAGGAGCAGCGAGACCCAGTACTTC. The V and J genes are TRBV5-4 and TRBJ2-5; D gene uncertain. This CDR3 has 15 residues. Germline assignment: CDR1 SGHNT and CDR2 YYREEE (reference sequence). Trimming removed 4 bases at V and 5 bases at J, with 18 bases between.

The CDR3 region is CASSSWRGLPYEQYF. DNA for the CDR3: TGTGCCAGCAGTTCCTGGCGCGGACTCCCCTACGAGCAGTACTTC. The J gene is TRBJ2-7, the V gene TRBV6-6, with a weak D call TRBD2 (5 bases). The CDR3 length is 15 residues. V shed 4 bases and J shed 2 bases, with 15 bases lying between them. Germline V gives CDR1 MNHNY, CDR2 SVGAGI (reference sequence).

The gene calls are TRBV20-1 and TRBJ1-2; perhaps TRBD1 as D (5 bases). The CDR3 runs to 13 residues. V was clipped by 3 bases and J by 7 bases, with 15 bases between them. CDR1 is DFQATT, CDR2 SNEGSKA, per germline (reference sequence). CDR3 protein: CSASLPGQIGYTF. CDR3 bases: TGCAGTGCTAGTCTTCCAGGGCAGATTGGCTACACCTTC.

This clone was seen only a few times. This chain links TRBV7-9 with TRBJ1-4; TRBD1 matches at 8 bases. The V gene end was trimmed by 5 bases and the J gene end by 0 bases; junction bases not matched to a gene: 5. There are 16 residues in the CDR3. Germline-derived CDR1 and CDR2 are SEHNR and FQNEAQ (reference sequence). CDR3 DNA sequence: TGTGCCAGCAGCCCCAGGGGGCCTTCAACTAATGAAAAACTGTTTTTT. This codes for CASSPRGPSTNEKLFF.

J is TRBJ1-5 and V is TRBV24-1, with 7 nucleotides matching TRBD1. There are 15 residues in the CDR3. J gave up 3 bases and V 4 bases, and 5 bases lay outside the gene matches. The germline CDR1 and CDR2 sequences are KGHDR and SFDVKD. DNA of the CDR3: TGTGCCACCAGTGAAACAGGGGTGGTCAATCAGCCCCAGCATTTT. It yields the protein CATSETGVVNQPQHF.

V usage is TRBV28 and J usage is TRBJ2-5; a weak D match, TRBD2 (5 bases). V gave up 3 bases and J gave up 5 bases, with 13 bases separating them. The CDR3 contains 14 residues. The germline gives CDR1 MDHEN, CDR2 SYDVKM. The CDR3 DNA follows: TGTGCCAGCAGTTTCGGGAAGAACCTGGAGACCCAGTACTTC. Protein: CASSFGKNLETQYF.

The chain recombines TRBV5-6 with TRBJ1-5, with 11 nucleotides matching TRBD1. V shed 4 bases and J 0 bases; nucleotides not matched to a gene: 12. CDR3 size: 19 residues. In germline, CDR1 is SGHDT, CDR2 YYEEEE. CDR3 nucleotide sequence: TGTGCCAGCAGCAGAGGACAGGGGGCTCTGTCTAATAGCAATCAGCCCCAGCATTTT. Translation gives CASSRGQGALSNSNQPQHF.

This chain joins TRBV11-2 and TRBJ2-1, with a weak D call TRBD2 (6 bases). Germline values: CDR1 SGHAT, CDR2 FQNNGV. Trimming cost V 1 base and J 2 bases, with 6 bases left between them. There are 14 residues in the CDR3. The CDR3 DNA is TGTGCCAGCAGCTTAGCGGGAGCCTACAATGAGCAGTTCTTC. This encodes CASSLAGAYNEQFF.

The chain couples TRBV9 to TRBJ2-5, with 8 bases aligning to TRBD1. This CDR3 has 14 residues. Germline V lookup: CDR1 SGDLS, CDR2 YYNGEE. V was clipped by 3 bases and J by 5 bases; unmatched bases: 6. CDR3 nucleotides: TGTGCCAGCAGCGCCGCAGGGGGCGTGGAGACCCAGTACTTC. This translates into CASSAAGGVETQYF.

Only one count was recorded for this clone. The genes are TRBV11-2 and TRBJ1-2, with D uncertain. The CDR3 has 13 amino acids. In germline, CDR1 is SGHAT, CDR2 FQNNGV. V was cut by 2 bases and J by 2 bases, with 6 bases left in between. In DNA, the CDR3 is TGTGCCAGCAGCTTACTAAGCAACTATGGCTACACCTTC. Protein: CASSLLSNYGYTF.

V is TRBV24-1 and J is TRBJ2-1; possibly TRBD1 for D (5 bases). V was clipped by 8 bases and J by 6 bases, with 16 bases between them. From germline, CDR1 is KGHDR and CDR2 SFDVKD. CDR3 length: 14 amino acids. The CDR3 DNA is TGTGCCACCACTTCAGGGAAGTCGGTCAATGAGCAGTTCTTC. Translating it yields CATTSGKSVNEQFF.

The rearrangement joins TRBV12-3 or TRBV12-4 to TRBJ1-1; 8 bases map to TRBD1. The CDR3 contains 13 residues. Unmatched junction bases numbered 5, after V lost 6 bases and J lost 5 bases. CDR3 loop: CASSSGGRTEAFF. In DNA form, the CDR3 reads TGTGCCAGCAGCTCAGGGGGCAGGACTGAAGCTTTCTTT.

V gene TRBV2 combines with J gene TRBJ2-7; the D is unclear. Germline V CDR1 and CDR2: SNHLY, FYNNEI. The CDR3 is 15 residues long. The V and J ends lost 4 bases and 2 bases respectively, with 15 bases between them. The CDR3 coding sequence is TGTGCCAGCAGTGGGGCGCTAACCTCGACCTACGAGCAGTACGTC. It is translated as CASSGALTSTYEQYV.

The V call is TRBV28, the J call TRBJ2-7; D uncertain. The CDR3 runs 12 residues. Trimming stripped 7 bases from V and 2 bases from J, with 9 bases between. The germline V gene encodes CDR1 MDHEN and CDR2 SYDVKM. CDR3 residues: CASTPGPYEQYF. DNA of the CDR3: TGTGCCAGCACCCCTGGCCCCTACGAGCAGTACTTC.

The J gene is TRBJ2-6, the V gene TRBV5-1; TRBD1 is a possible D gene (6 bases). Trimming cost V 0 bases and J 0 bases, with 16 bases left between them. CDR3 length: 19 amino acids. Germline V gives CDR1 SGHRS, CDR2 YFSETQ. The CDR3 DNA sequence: TGCGCCAGCAGCTTGGCCGAAAACAGGGTTAACTCTGGGGCCAACGTCCTGACTTTC. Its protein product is CASSLAENRVNSGANVLTF.

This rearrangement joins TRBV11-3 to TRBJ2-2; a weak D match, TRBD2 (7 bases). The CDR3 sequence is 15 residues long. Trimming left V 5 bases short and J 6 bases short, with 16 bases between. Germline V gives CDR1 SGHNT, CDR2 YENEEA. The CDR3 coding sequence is TGTGCCAGCAGCGCTAAAGGGGGGGTTGCCGGGGAGCTGTTTTTT. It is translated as CASSAKGGVAGELFF.